The 21 T cell receptor beta chains given below trace back to one sample, sequenced in a study of blood T cells in healthy people across ages. A J-beta primer mix and a sample-barcoded 5' primer were used in a second PCR of about 7 to 12 cycles. TCRdb itself ran the 5' RACE reads through MiXCR, one entry per CDR3 protein. The data hold 1,800,000 or so distinct CDR3 sequences, with about 39% observed a single time. Sequencing used blood. The receptors here all came from a human donor in good health.

This chain connects TRBV6-6 to TRBJ1-1; D unresolved. Germline values: CDR1 MNHNY, CDR2 SVGAGI (reference sequence). The CDR3 covers 12 residues. Trimming cost V 4 bases and J 7 bases, with 10 bases left between them. CDR3 coding DNA: TGTGCCAGCAGTTTACATCGCAATGAAGCTTTCTTT. Its translation: CASSLHRNEAFF.

The V gene is TRBV12-3 or TRBV12-4, the J gene TRBJ2-1; D is uncertain. Between the trimmed V and J ends, which lost 2 bases and 8 bases, there was a span of 13 bases. The CDR3 length is 14 residues. The CDR3 region has the DNA TGTGCCAGCAGTTTAAGGACGGGTCGGGATGAGCAGTTCTTC. Encoded protein: CASSLRTGRDEQFF.

The CDR3 nucleotides read TGTGCCAGCAAGGTTCGGGAGCAGACCACCTTC. It translates to CASKVREQTTF. The chain uses TRBV6-5 and TRBJ1-2; no clear D. The CDR3 totals 11 residues. CDR1 and CDR2 from the germline V gene are MNHEY and SVGAGI. V was trimmed by 7 bases and J by 13 bases, leaving 16 bases between them.

This clonotype was detected only a few times. For the CDR3, the DNA is TGCAGTAGGAAGACAGGGGTGGATGGCTACACCTTC. Translation: CSRKTGVDGYTF. This sequence joins TRBV20-1 and TRBJ1-2; TRBD1 aligns across 8 bases. This CDR3 comprises 12 residues. V gave up 8 bases and J gave up 6 bases; unmatched junction bases: 8. CDR1 is DFQATT and CDR2 is SNEGSKA in the germline V gene (reference sequence).

This clonotype turned up a few times. The rearrangement links TRBV4-3 to TRBJ2-1; TRBD1 agrees at 9 bases. With V trimmed by 0 bases and J by 5 bases, 5 bases remained unmatched. CDR1 is LGHNA, CDR2 YSLEER, per germline. This CDR3 has 16 amino acids. The CDR3 coding sequence is TGCGCCAGCAGCCAAGAGGCGGACAGGGGACACAATGAGCAGTTCTTC. It encodes CASSQEADRGHNEQFF.

This clonotype was seen ten or more times. The V call is TRBV18, the J call TRBJ2-7; D uncertain. Trimming pared 2 bases from V and 5 bases from J, leaving 7 bases between. This CDR3 region has 12 residues. Germline assignment: CDR1 KGHSH and CDR2 LQKENI. The CDR3 region has the DNA TGTGCCAGCTCACCAGTCCGGAACGAGCAGTACTTC. It codes for CASSPVRNEQYF.

This clonotype was counted only a few times. This rearrangement joins TRBV7-9 to TRBJ1-2; D unclear. The CDR3 totals 15 residues. From germline, CDR1 is SEHNR and CDR2 FQNEAQ (reference sequence). With 3 bases removed from V and 1 base from J, the gap between germline ends came to 12 bases. The CDR3 sequence is CASSFGSTLNYGYTF. Here the CDR3 DNA reads TGTGCCAGCAGCTTTGGGTCCACTCTTAACTATGGCTACACCTTC.

There are a few counts of this clonotype. At one end, the junction sequence differs from germline, possibly due to a read error. This chain links TRBV5-5 with TRBJ2-4; D gene uncertain. The DNA matches TRBJ2-7 better at its end, which makes the J call doubtful. Germline V CDR1 and CDR2: SGHKS, YYEKEE (reference sequence). The CDR3 totals 11 residues. The DNA for the CDR3 is TGTGTCAGCAGCTTGGCCACCGAGCAGTACTTC. Translation gives CVSSLATEQYF.

This clonotype was picked up a small number of times. V gene TRBV6-5 combines with J gene TRBJ1-2, with TRBD1 matching 9 bases. CDR3 length equals 15 residues. Germline V gene lookup returns CDR1 MNHEY and CDR2 SVGAGI. Losses at the gene ends were 3 bases for V and 4 bases for J; bases not matched to a gene: 6. CDR3 sequence: CASSYRTGELYGYTF. CDR3 nucleotide sequence: TGTGCCAGCAGTTATAGGACAGGGGAACTCTATGGCTACACCTTC.

This clonotype showed up just a few times. This chain uses TRBV4-3 with TRBJ1-2; TRBD1 is a possible D gene (6 bases). V gave up 0 bases and J gave up 6 bases, with 17 bases separating them. The CDR3 covers 16 residues. The germline gives CDR1 LGHNA, CDR2 YSLEER. The CDR3, as DNA: TGCGCCAGCAGCCAAGATTTAACGGGGGGCGCGGATGGCTACACCTTC. Amino acids: CASSQDLTGGADGYTF.

As DNA, the CDR3 is TGTGCCAGCAGCTTAGCGCGGGCTAGCGGTGAGCAGTTCTTC. This codes for CASSLARASGEQFF. The chain employs TRBV7-2 and TRBJ2-1, with 7 bases identical to TRBD2. V trimming: 0 bases; J trimming: 9 bases; junction bases outside the gene matches: 5. The germline V gene has CDR1 SGHTA and CDR2 FQGNSA. This CDR3 has 14 residues.

This clonotype was counted a few times. The chain is built from TRBV7-2 and TRBJ2-2; TRBD1 or TRBD2 may be the D gene (5 bases each). Germline CDR1 reads SGHTA; CDR2 reads FQGNSA. This CDR3 comprises 15 residues. Deletions cut 1 base from V and 5 bases from J, with 11 bases between. The CDR3 protein is CASSLGGSRTGELFF. CDR3 nucleotide sequence: TGTGCCAGCAGCTTAGGGGGGTCCCGGACCGGGGAGCTGTTTTTT.

In its sample, this clonotype was seen many times. The chain uses TRBV29-1 and TRBJ1-2; D not certain. This CDR3 is 13 amino acids long. CDR1 and CDR2 (germline): SQVTM, ANQGSEA. Deletions cut 4 bases from V and 0 bases from J, with 9 bases between. CDR3 sequence reads: CSVGGRANYGYTF. The CDR3 DNA reads TGCAGCGTTGGGGGTAGGGCTAACTATGGCTACACCTTC.

This chain connects TRBV4-3 to TRBJ1-5; D is ambiguous. Between the trimmed V and J ends, which lost 2 bases and 2 bases, there was a span of 10 bases. CDR1 is LGHNA and CDR2 is YSLEER in the germline V gene. The CDR3 runs 15 residues. Written as DNA, the CDR3 is TGCGCCAGCAGCCAATATAGGCAGGGCAATCAGCCCCAGCATTTT. Its translation is CASSQYRQGNQPQHF.

This clonotype has a handful of counts. The chain links TRBV20-1 to TRBJ2-4; a possible D gene is TRBD1 (6 bases). The CDR3 has 14 residues. From germline, CDR1 is DFQATT and CDR2 SNEGSKA (reference sequence). Trimming took 3 bases from V and 13 from J, leaving 22 bases between them. CDR3 nucleotide sequence: TGCAGTGCTAGCGCCGGGACACCCCAGTTCAAGCAGTACTTC. This encodes CSASAGTPQFKQYF.

The table lists this clonotype with many counts. Being one base from a much bigger clone, this may be a read error. The chain employs TRBV20-1 and TRBJ1-2; perhaps TRBD1 as D (5 bases). Germline CDR1 DFQATT, CDR2 SNEGSKA (reference sequence). The CDR3 runs 11 residues. The CDR3 region has the DNA TGCAGGGCCGGGGGAGGGAAAGGCTACACCTTC. Residues: CRAGGGKGYTF.

This rearrangement joins TRBV5-1 to TRBJ1-1; D possibly corresponds to TRBD1 (6 bases). Germline values: CDR1 SGHRS, CDR2 YFSETQ. V was cut by 4 bases and J by 0 bases, with 16 bases left in between. The CDR3 consists of 16 residues. The CDR3, as DNA: TGCGCCAGCAGCCAGGACAGACTATCCATGAACACTGAAGCTTTCTTT. It yields the protein CASSQDRLSMNTEAFF.

The chain links TRBV12-3 or TRBV12-4 to TRBJ1-2; 7 positions agree with TRBD1. Unmatched junction bases numbered 6, after V lost 3 bases and J lost 8 bases. This CDR3 is 13 amino acids long. The CDR3 nucleotides are TGTGCCAGCAGTTTCGTACAGGGGAGAGGCTACACCTTC. It encodes CASSFVQGRGYTF.

The table lists this clonotype with many counts. The J gene is TRBJ2-1, the V gene TRBV9, with D tentatively TRBD1 (6 bases). Trimming took off 4 bases at V and 10 bases at J, with 9 bases between the two ends. Germline V CDR1 and CDR2: SGDLS, YYNGEE. The CDR3 has 11 amino acids. The DNA of the CDR3 is TGTGCCAGCAGCTCCCAGGGGGAGCAGTTCTTC. Translated: CASSSQGEQFF.

This clonotype has only a few counts. The chain is built from TRBV7-2 and TRBJ2-7, with D possibly matching TRBD1 (5 bases). Germline values: CDR1 SGHTA, CDR2 FQGNSA. Trimming pared 3 bases from V and 3 bases from J, leaving 12 bases between. The CDR3 runs to 14 residues. The CDR3 is CASSFQQAFYEQYF. CDR3 nucleotide sequence: TGTGCCAGCAGCTTTCAACAGGCCTTCTACGAGCAGTACTTC.

CDR3 sequence reads: CASSFHSRTYEQYF. CDR3 DNA: TGTGCCAGCAGTTTTCACTCTAGAACCTACGAGCAGTACTTC. This rearrangement joins TRBV28 to TRBJ2-7; D not resolved. The CDR3 loop spans 14 amino acids. V was trimmed by 3 bases and J by 2 bases, leaving 11 bases between them. Per the germline V gene, CDR1 is MDHEN and CDR2 is SYDVKM.